This is a list of T cell receptor beta chains from one sample in a study of blood T cell repertoires in COVID-19. The assay was immunoSEQ multiplex PCR, and TCRdb's table has in-frame clones only and misses some. The table has about 270,000 clones, 88% seen once. Sequencing was performed on PBMCs or T cells enriched from blood (not recorded which). These receptors originate from a woman in her sixties in a cohort exposed to, infected with or recovered from COVID-19 (not recorded which). Each CDR3 is given with its conserved first and last residue. A D gene is named only where the DNA matches it firmly. Expanded clones are given a class, and other clones once, few, many or no size at all.

J | D | size | length | V | CDR3 | DNA
TRBJ2-7 | - | - | 19 | TRBV13 | CASSLRNPLKAGDSYEQYF | TGTGCCAGCAGCTTACGAAATCCCCTAAAAGCGGGCGACTCCTACGAGCAGTACTTC
TRBJ2-6 | TRBD2 | - | 18 | TRBV7-8 | CASSPRTSGISGANVLTF | TGTGCCAGCAGCCCCCGGACTAGCGGGATCTCTGGGGCCAACGTCCTGACTTTC
TRBJ2-7 | TRBD2 | once | 17 | TRBV10-3 | CAISESRGTTHPYEQYF | TGTGCCATCAGTGAATCCAGAGGGACTACCCATCCCTACGAGCAGTACTTC
TRBJ2-7 | TRBD2 | - | 15 | TRBV5-1 | CASSFGAGGNYEQYF | TGCGCCAGCAGCTTTGGAGCGGGAGGTAACTACGAGCAGTACTTC
TRBJ1-5 | - | - | 14 | TRBV19 | CASRWTGNNQPQHF | TGTGCCAGTAGGTGGACGGGGAACAATCAGCCCCAGCATTTT
TRBJ1-2 | - | - | 13 | TRBV5-1 | CASSSREDLGYTF | TGCGCCAGCAGCTCCCGGGAAGATCTGGGCTACACCTTC
TRBJ2-2 | TRBD2 | - | 16 | TRBV4-1 | CASSQGLAVWAGELFF | TGCGCCAGCAGCCAGGGACTAGCCGTCTGGGCCGGGGAGCTGTTTTTT
TRBJ2-7 | TRBD1 | - | 13 | TRBV30 | CAWNDRGEYEQYF | TGTGCCTGGAACGACAGGGGGGAGTACGAGCAGTACTTC
TRBJ2-3 | - | - | 15 | TRBV2 | CASSARLAITDTQYF | TGTGCCAGCAGTGCCCGATTAGCGATCACAGATACGCAGTATTTT
TRBJ1-3 | TRBD1 | - | 19 | TRBV6-1 | CASSEAGGQGYASGNTIYF | TGTGCCAGCAGTGAAGCGGGTGGACAGGGGTACGCCTCTGGAAACACCATATATTTT
TRBJ1-5 | TRBD1 | - | 14 | TRBV18 | CASSLQGVPGPQHF | TGTGCCAGCTCACTTCAGGGGGTTCCGGGGCCCCAGCATTTT
TRBJ1-2 | TRBD1 | - | 16 | TRBV20-1 | CSASDPLRDRGPGYTF | TGCAGTGCTAGTGACCCGCTCCGGGACAGGGGCCCTGGCTACACCTTC
TRBJ2-7 | - | - | 11 | TRBV5-4 | CASQGRGEQYF | TGTGCCAGCCAGGGTCGCGGCGAGCAGTACTTC
TRBJ1-2 | - | - | 12 | TRBV29-1 | CSVGGSNYGYTF | TGCAGCGTTGGAGGTTCTAACTATGGCTACACCTTC
TRBJ1-1 | TRBD1 | - | 14 | TRBV3-1/TRBV3-2 | CASSRQGGSTEAFF | TGTGCCAGCAGCAGACAGGGTGGTAGCACTGAAGCTTTCTTT
TRBJ1-2 | TRBD1 | - | 11 | TRBV2 | CASSYPTGLVF | TGTGCCAGCAGTTATCCGACAGGGTTGGTGTTC
TRBJ2-1 | - | - | 14 | TRBV15 | CATSREEGVTEQFF | TGTGCCACCAGCAGAGAAGAAGGGGTAACTGAGCAGTTCTTC
TRBJ2-3 | - | - | 14 | TRBV5-4 | CASSVDISTDTQYF | TGTGCCAGCAGCGTAGACATATCCACAGATACGCAGTATTTT
TRBJ1-2 | - | - | 11 | TRBV10-2 | CASSEGEGYTF | TGCGCCAGCAGTGAGGGTGAGGGCTACACCTTC
TRBJ1-1 | - | - | 11 | TRBV29-1 | CSVDLYTEAFF | TGCAGCGTTGACCTTTACACTGAAGCTTTCTTT
TRBJ1-2 | TRBD1 | - | 21 | TRBV23-1 | CASSGGGRQGAKPPLRGGYTF | TGCGCCAGCAGTGGTGGGGGGCGTCAGGGGGCAAAGCCTCCCCTCCGCGGTGGCTACACCTTC
TRBJ2-2 | - | - | 13 | TRBV27 | CASRPVHTGELFF | TGTGCCAGCAGGCCCGTACATACCGGGGAGCTGTTTTTT
TRBJ1-5 | - | - | 15 | TRBV20-1 | CSASDPRGGNQPQHF | TGCAGTGCTAGTGACCCGCGGGGTGGCAATCAGCCCCAGCATTTT
TRBJ2-7 | - | - | 16 | TRBV7-2 | CASSLGWRDMVHEQYF | TGTGCCAGCAGCTTAGGATGGCGGGATATGGTCCACGAGCAGTACTTC
TRBJ2-4 | TRBD2 | - | 15 | TRBV28 | CASNGREGGKNIQYF | TGTGCCAGCAACGGGCGGGAGGGGGGCAAAAACATTCAGTACTTC
TRBJ1-5 | TRBD1 | - | 13 | TRBV7-8 | CASSSGGTQPQHF | TGTGCCAGCAGTTCAGGGGGCACTCAGCCCCAGCATTTT
TRBJ1-1 | - | - | 14 | TRBV10-3 | CAISEWGGNTEAFF | TGTGCCATCAGTGAATGGGGGGGGAACACTGAAGCTTTCTTT
TRBJ2-7 | - | - | 13 | TRBV29-1 | CSVEVQATYEQYF | TGCAGCGTTGAGGTGCAGGCCACCTACGAGCAGTACTTC
TRBJ1-2 | TRBD1 | - | 12 | TRBV28 | CASKTGEEGYTF | TGTGCCAGCAAGACAGGGGAGGAGGGCTACACCTTC
TRBJ2-7 | TRBD2 | - | 16 | TRBV6-5 | CASSFPGLQNTYEQYF | TGTGCCAGCAGTTTCCCGGGACTACAAAATACCTACGAGCAGTACTTC
TRBJ2-7 | - | - | 14 | TRBV3-1/TRBV3-2 | CASSQVVTAYEQYF | TGTGCCAGCAGCCAAGTAGTAACTGCCTACGAGCAGTACTTC
TRBJ1-1 | TRBD1 | - | 16 | TRBV16 | CASRGGQGARDTEAFF | TGTGCCAGCAGAGGGGGACAGGGGGCGAGGGACACTGAAGCTTTCTTT
TRBJ2-7 | TRBD2 | - | 14 | TRBV7-8 | CASSLGLAEYEQYF | TGTGCCAGCAGCCTCGGACTAGCGGAATACGAGCAGTACTTC
TRBJ1-1 | TRBD1 | - | 14 | TRBV28 | CASSPGQANTEAFF | TGTGCCAGCAGTCCCGGACAGGCAAACACTGAAGCTTTCTTT
TRBJ2-7 | TRBD1 | - | 15 | TRBV3-1/TRBV3-2 | CASSPEQGATYEQYF | TGTGCCAGCAGCCCTGAACAGGGGGCTACCTACGAGCAGTACTTC
TRBJ2-3 | TRBD2 | once | 18 | TRBV18 | CASSPRLAGVVSTDTQYF | TGTGCCAGCTCACCAAGGCTAGCGGGAGTGGTAAGCACAGATACGCAGTATTTT
TRBJ2-1 | TRBD2 | once | 19 | TRBV24-1 | CATSDSPGTSQDRYNEQFF | TGTGCCACCAGTGACTCACCCGGGACTAGTCAAGACAGGTACAATGAGCAGTTCTTC
TRBJ2-2 | - | - | 12 | TRBV30 | CAWRLSSGELFF | TGTGCCTGGCGCCTATCCTCCGGGGAGCTGTTTTTT
TRBJ2-1 | - | - | 12 | TRBV15 | CATSRLYNEQFF | TGTGCCACCAGCAGGCTATACAATGAGCAGTTCTTC
TRBJ2-7 | - | - | 13 | TRBV7-9 | CASSLLLGVEQYF | TGTGCCAGCAGCTTATTGTTGGGAGTTGAGCAGTACTTC
TRBJ2-7 | TRBD1 | once | 14 | TRBV10-3 | CAIRGGQGVYEQYF | TGTGCCATCAGAGGTGGACAGGGAGTCTACGAGCAGTACTTC